This TCR beta chain was sequenced for a study of T cells in Graves' hyperthyroidism and ophthalmopathy. Findings and limits, study-wide: By a 13 V-J model, ophthalmopathy was set apart from stable hyperthyroidism.

This clonotype has a handful of counts. The antigen remains undetermined. TCR beta CDR3 regions were amplified from RNA. The HTBI primer set served for first-round RT-PCR of the TCR CDR3. TCRdb reprocessed the multiplex PCR reads with MiXCR, giving one entry per CDR3 protein. The sample includes a few hundred thousand distinct CDR3 sequences, 12% to 15% of them seen just once. Trimming cost V 3 bases and J 4 bases; bases outside gene matches: 6. Germline-derived CDR1 and CDR2 are LNHDA and SQIVND (reference sequence). The CDR3 length is 15 residues. The chain has TRBV19 and TRBJ2-7, with 10 bases fitting TRBD2. The sample taken for sequencing was blood. The origin of this receptor is a woman aged 18-29 years with Graves' hyperthyroidism. CDR3 nucleotide sequence: TGTGCCAGTAGTATCGGAACTAGCGGGAAGTACGAGCAGTACTTC. Amino acids: CASSIGTSGKYEQYF.